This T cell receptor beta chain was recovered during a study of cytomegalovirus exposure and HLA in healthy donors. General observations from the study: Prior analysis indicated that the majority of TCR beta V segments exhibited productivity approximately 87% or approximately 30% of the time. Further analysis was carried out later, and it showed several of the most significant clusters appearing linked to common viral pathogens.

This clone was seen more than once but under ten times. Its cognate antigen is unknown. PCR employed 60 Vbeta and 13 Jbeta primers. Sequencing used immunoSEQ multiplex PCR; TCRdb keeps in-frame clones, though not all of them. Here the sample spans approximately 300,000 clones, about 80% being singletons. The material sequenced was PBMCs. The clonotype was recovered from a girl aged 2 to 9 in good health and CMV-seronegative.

CDR3: CASSLVGGQGAYEQYF. The CDR3 region has the DNA TGTGCCAGCAGCTTAGTTGGGGGACAGGGGGCTTACGAGCAGTACTTC. The J gene is TRBJ2-7, the V gene TRBV7-8; 12 bases map to TRBD1. The J segment lost 4 bases and the V segment lost 1 base, leaving 5 bases of the junction unmatched. The CDR3 spans 16 residues. Germline V gene lookup returns CDR1 SGHVS and CDR2 FQNEAQ. Using reference TRBV7-8 and TRBJ2-7 for the parts outside the CDR3, the full variable domain is GAGVSQSPRYKVAKRGQDVALRCDPISGHVSLFWYQQALGQGPEFLTYFQNEAQLDKSGLPSDRFFAERPEGSVSTLKIQRTQQEDSAVYLCASSLVGGQGAYEQYFGPGTRLTVT.